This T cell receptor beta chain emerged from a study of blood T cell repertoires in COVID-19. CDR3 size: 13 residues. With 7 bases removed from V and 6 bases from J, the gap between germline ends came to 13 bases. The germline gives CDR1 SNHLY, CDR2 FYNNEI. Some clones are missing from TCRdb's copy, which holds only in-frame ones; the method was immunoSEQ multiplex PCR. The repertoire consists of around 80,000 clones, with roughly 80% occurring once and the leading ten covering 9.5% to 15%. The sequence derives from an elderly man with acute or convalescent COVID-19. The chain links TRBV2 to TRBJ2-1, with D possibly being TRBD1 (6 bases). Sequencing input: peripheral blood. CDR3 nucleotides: TGTGCCAGCATGCTGGACAGCCCCAATGAGCAGTTCTTC. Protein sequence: CASMLDSPNEQFF.